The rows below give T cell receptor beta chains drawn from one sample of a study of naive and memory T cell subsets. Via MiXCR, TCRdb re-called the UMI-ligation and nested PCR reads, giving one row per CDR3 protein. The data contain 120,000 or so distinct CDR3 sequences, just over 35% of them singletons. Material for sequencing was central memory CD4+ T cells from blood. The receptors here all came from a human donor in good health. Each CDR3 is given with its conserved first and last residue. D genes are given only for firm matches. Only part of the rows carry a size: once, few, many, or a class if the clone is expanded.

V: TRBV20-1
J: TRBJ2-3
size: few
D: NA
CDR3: CSAYDRFTDTQYF
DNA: TGCAGTGCTTACGACAGGTTCACAGATACGCAGTATTTT

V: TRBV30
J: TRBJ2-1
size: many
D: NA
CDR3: CAWSFGDGANEQFF
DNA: TGTGCCTGGAGTTTCGGGGACGGGGCTAATGAGCAGTTCTTC

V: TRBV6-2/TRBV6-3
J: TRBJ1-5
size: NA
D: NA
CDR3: CASSPLYGNQPQHF
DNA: TGTGCCAGCAGCCCCCTTTACGGGAATCAGCCCCAGCATTTT

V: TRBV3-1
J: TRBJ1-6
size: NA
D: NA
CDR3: CASSHSGPNSPLHF
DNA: TGTGCCAGCAGCCATAGCGGACCGAATTCACCCCTCCACTTT

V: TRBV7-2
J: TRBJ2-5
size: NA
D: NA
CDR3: CASSSPGPQETQYF
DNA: TGTGCCAGCAGCTCGCCGGGGCCCCAAGAGACCCAGTACTTC

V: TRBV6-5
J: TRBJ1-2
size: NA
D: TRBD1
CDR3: CASSYTDVPTGGADGYTF
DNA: TGTGCCAGCAGTTACACCGATGTCCCGACAGGGGGCGCAGATGGCTACACCTTC

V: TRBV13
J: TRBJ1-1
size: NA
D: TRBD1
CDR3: CASSGDRNTEAFF
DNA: TGTGCCAGCAGCGGGGACAGGAACACTGAAGCTTTCTTT

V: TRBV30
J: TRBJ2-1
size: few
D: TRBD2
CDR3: CAWRRGSGMYNEQFF
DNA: TGTGCCTGGAGAAGGGGTAGCGGGATGTACAATGAGCAGTTCTTC

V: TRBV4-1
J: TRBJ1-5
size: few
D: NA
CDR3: CASSQDIDTYSNQPQHF
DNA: TGCGCCAGCAGCCAAGATATCGACACTTATAGCAATCAGCCCCAGCATTTT

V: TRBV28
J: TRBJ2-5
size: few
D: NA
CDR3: CATRVASKGGETQYF
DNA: TGTGCCACCAGGGTGGCTAGTAAGGGCGGGGAGACCCAGTACTTC

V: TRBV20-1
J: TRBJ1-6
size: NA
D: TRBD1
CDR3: CSAGDSQYSPLHF
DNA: TGCAGTGCTGGGGACAGTCAATATTCACCCCTCCACTTT